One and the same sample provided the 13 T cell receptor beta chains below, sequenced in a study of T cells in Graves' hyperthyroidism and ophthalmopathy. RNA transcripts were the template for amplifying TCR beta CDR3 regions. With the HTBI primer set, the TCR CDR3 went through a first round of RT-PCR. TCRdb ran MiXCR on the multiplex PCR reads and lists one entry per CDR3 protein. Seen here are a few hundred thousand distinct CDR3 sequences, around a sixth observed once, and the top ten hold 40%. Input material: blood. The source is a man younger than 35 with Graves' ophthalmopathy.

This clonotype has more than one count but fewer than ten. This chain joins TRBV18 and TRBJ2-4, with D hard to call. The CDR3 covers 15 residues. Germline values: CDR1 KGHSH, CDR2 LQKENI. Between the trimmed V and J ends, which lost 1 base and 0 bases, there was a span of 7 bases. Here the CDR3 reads CASSPLDLAKNIQYF. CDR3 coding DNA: TGTGCCAGCTCACCACTAGATCTAGCCAAAAACATTCAGTACTTC.

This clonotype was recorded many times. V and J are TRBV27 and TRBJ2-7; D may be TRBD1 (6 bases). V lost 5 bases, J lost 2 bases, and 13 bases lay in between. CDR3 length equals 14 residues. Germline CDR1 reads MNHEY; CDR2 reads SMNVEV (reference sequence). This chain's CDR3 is CASSPRDTTYEQYF. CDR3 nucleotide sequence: TGTGCCAGCAGTCCAAGGGACACAACCTACGAGCAGTACTTC.

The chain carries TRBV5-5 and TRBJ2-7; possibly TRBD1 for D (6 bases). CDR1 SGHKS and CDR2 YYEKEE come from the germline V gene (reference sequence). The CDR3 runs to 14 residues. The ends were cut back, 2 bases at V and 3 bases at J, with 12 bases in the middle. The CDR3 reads CASSLSGENYEQYF. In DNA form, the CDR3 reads TGTGCCAGCAGCTTATCAGGGGAAAACTACGAGCAGTACTTC.

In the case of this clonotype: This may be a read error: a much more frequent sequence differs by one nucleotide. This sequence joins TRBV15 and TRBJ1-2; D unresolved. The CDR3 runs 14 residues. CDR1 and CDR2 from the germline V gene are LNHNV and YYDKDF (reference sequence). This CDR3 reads CVTSRDVAVNGYTF. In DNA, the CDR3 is TGTGTCACCAGCAGAGATGTGGCTGTCAATGGCTACACCTTC.

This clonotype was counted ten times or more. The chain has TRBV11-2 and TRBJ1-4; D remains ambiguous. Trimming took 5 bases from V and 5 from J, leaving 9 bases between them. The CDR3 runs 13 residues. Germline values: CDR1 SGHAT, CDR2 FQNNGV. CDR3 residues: CASSPRPNEKLFF. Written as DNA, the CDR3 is TGTGCCAGCAGCCCCAGGCCGAATGAAAAACTGTTTTTT.

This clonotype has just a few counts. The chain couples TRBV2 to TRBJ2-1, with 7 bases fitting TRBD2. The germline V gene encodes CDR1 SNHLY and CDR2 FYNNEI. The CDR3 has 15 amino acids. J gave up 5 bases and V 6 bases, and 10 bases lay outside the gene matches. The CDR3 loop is CASRGGTGEHNEQFF. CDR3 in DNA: TGTGCCAGCAGGGGGGGGACGGGGGAGCACAATGAGCAGTTCTTC. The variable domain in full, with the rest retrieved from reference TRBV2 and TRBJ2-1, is EPEVTQTPSHQVTQMGQEVILRCVPISNHLYFYWYRQILGQKVEFLVSFYNNEISEKSEIFDDQFSVERPDGSNFTLKIRSTKLEDSAMYFCASRGGTGEHNEQFFGPGTRLTVL.

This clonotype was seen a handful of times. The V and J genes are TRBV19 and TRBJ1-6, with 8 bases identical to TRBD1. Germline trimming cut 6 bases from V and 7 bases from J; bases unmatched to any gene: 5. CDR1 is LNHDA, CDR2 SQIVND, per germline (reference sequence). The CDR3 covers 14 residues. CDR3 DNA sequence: TGTGCCAGTAGGTTGGGACAGGTCAATTCACCCCTCCACTTT. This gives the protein CASRLGQVNSPLHF.

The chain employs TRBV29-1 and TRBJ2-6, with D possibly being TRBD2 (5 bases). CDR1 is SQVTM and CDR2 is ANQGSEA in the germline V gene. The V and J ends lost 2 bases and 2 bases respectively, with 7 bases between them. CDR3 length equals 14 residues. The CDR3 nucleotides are TGCAGCGTTGAAAATAGCGCTGGGGCCAACGTCCTGACTTTC. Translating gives CSVENSAGANVLTF.

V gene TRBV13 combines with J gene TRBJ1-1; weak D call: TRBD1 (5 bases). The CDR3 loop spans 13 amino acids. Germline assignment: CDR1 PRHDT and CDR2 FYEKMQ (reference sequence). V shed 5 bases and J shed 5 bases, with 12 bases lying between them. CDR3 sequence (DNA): TGTGCCAGCAGCCCCAGGGTTGGGACTGAAGCTTTCTTT. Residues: CASSPRVGTEAFF.

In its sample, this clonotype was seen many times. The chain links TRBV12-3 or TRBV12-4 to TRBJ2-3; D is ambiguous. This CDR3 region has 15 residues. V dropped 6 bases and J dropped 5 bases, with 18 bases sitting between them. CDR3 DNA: TGTGCCAGCAGCAAGGGCCCACTATTGAGAGATACGCAGTATTTT. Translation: CASSKGPLLRDTQYF.

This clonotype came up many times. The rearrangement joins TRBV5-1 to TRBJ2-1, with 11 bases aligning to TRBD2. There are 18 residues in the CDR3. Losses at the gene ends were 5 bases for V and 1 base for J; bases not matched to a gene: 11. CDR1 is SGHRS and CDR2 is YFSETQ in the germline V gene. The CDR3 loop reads CASSSGSGGAASYNEQFF. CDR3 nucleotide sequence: TGCGCCAGCAGTTCGGGTAGCGGGGGGGCTGCGTCCTACAATGAGCAGTTCTTC.

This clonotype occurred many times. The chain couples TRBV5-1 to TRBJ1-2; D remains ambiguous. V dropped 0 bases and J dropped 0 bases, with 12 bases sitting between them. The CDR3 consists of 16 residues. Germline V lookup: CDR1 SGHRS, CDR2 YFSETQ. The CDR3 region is CASSLAAAVTNYGYTF. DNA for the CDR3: TGCGCCAGCAGCTTGGCGGCGGCGGTAACTAACTATGGCTACACCTTC.

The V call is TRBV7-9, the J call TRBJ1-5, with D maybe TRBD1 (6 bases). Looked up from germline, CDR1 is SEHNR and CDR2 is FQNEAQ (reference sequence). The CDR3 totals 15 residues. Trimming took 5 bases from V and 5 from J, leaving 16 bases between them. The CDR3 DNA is TGTGCCAGCAGCCCCCTCGGGGGGCCGCATCAGCCCCAGCATTTT. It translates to CASSPLGGPHQPQHF.